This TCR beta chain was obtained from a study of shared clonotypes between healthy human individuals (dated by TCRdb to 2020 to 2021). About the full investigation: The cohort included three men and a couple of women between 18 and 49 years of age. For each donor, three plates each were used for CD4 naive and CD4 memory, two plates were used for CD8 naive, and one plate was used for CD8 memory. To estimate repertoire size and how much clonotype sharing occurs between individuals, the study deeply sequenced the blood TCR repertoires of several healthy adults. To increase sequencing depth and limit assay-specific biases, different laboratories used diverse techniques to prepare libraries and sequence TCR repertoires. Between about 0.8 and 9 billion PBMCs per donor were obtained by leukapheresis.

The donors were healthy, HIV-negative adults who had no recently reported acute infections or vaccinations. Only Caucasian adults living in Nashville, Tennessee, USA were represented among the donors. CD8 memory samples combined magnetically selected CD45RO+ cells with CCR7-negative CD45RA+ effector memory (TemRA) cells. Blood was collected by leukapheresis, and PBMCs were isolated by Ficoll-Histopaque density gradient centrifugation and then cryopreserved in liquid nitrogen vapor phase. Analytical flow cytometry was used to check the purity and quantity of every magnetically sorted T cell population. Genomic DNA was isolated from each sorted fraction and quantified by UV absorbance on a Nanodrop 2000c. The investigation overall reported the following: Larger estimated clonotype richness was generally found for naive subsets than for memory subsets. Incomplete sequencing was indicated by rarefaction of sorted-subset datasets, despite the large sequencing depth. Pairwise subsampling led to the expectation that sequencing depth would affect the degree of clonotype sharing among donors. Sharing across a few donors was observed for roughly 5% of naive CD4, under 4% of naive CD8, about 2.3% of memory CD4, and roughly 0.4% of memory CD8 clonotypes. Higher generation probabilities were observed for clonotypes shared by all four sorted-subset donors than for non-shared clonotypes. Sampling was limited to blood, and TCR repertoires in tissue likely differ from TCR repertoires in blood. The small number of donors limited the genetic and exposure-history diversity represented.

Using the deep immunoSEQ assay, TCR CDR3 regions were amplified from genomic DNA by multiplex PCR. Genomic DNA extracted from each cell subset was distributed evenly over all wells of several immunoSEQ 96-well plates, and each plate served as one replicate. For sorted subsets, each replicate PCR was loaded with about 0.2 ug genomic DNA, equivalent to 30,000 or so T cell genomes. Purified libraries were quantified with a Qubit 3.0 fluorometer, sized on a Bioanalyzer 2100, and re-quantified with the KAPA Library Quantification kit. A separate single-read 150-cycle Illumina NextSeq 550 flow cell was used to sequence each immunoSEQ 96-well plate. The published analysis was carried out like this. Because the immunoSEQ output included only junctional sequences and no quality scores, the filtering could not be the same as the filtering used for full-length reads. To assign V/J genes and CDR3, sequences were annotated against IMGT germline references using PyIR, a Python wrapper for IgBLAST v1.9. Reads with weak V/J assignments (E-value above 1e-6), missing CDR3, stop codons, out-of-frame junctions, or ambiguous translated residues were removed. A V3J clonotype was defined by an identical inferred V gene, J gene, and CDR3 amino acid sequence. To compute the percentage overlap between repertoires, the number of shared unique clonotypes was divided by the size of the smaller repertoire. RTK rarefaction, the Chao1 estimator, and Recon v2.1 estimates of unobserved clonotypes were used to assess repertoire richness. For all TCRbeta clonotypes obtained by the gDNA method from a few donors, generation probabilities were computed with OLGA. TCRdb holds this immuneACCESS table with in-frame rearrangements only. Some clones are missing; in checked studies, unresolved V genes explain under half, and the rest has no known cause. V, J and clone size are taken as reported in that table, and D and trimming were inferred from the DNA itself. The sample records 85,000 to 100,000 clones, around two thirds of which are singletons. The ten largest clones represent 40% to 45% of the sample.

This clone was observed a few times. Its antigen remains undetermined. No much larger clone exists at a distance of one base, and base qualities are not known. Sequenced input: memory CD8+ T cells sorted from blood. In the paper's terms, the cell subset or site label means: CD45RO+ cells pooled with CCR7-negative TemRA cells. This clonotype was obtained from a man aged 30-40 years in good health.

The encoded CDR3 is CASSSGYNEQFF. The sequence in DNA is TGTGCCAGCAGCTCTGGATACAATGAGCAGTTCTTC. The V gene is TRBV7-9 and the J gene is TRBJ2-1; the D gene cannot be named for sure. V is pared back by 4 bases and J by 4 bases, with 5 bases lying between the germline termini. The germline V gene encodes CDR1 SEHNR and CDR2 FQNEAQ (reference sequence). CDR3 length: 12 amino acids, cysteine to phenylalanine. Of the read, only the CDR3 DNA is kept; its 36 bases are in frame from base 1.